The source of this TCR beta chain is a study of radiation and T cells in renal cell carcinoma. Findings and caveats of the study: No pretreatment tumor biopsies were available for baseline clonotypes. From baseline, blood top tumor clonotypes peaked at 2 weeks post-radiation.

Produced via immunoSEQ multiplex PCR; TCRdb's table is partial and in-frame only. Here the sample spans about 130,000 clones, 70% to 90% being singletons. Time point here: baseline pretreatment blood. Treatment meaning: 15 Gy SBRT to primary tumor, nephrectomy 4 weeks later. The patient's renal cell carcinoma had clear cell pathology. Regarding this clone: Antigen unknown.

This sample comprised blood, obtained from a patient whose treatment included radiotherapy and nephrectomy. This TCR came from a woman aged 50 to 60 with renal cell carcinoma.

The CDR3 sequence: CASSPGRVSNQPQHF. The CDR3 bases are TGTGCCAGCTCACCGGGCAGGGTTAGCAATCAGCCCCAGCATTTT. The gene calls are TRBV18 and TRBJ1-5; tentatively, D is TRBD1 (5 bases). The V gene lost 3 bases and the J gene lost 0 bases, with 9 bases spanning the gap. In germline, CDR1 is KGHSH, CDR2 LQKENI. The CDR3 covers 15 residues.